A single sample gave rise to the 31 T cell receptor beta chains below, sequenced in a study of blood T cell repertoires in COVID-19. TCRdb's table, derived via immunoSEQ multiplex PCR, lists solely in-frame clones and lacks some. The sample consists of some 200,000 clones, approximately 84% of them appearing once. Sequenced sample: peripheral blood. The receptors originated from a woman aged 45-60 years with active or convalescent COVID-19.

The chain recombines TRBV19 with TRBJ1-2; D gene uncertain. CDR3 length: 15 residues. V gave up 4 bases and J gave up 0 bases, with 12 bases separating them. CDR1 and CDR2 (germline): LNHDA, SQIVND (reference sequence). CDR3 residues: CASSTPAAPNYGYTF. The CDR3 DNA sequence: TGTGCCAGTAGTACCCCCGCGGCCCCTAACTATGGCTACACCTTC.

This rearrangement joins TRBV5-5 to TRBJ2-1, with 8 bases fitting TRBD1. The CDR3 loop spans 15 amino acids. V shed 3 bases and J 0 bases; nucleotides not matched to a gene: 2. Germline assignment: CDR1 SGHKS and CDR2 YYEKEE (reference sequence). The CDR3 is CASSWTGSSYNEQFF. CDR3 DNA: TGTGCCAGCAGCTGGACAGGGAGCTCCTACAATGAGCAGTTCTTC.

This clone came up a few times. The chain couples TRBV25-1 to TRBJ1-2; 12 bases align to TRBD1. The CDR3 runs 15 residues. Germline V gene sequence: CDR1 MGHDK, CDR2 SYGVNS. Trimming at V came to 3 bases and at J to 7 bases, leaving 6 bases not matched to a gene. CDR3 protein: CASSDRGTGGIGYTF. Here the CDR3 DNA reads TGTGCCAGCAGTGACCGCGGGACAGGGGGCATTGGCTACACCTTC.

The chain joins TRBV28 to TRBJ2-1, with TRBD1 matching 8 bases. Germline CDR1 and CDR2: MDHEN and SYDVKM. After removal of 6 bases from V and 1 base from J, the junction contained 8 bases not matched to a gene. The CDR3 is 16 amino acids. This CDR3 is CASSSVRQGSYNEQFF. CDR3 DNA: TGTGCCAGCAGCTCAGTCAGACAGGGGTCCTACAATGAGCAGTTCTTC.

The gene calls are TRBV28 and TRBJ2-1, with D perhaps matching TRBD1 (6 bases). CDR3 length: 14 amino acids. Germline V gene lookup returns CDR1 MDHEN and CDR2 SYDVKM. Trimming stripped 3 bases from V and 4 bases from J, with 10 bases between. CDR3 DNA: TGTGCCAGCAGTTTCAAGGGGACATACAATGAGCAGTTCTTC. This sequence encodes CASSFKGTYNEQFF. The full variable domain, rest sourced from reference TRBV28 and TRBJ2-1, is DVKVTQSSRYLVKRTGEKVFLECVQDMDHENMFWYRQDPGLGLRLIYFSYDVKMKEKGDIPEGYSVSREKKERFSLILESASTNQTSMYLCASSFKGTYNEQFFGPGTRLTVL.

This clone came up a few times. The genes are TRBV5-4 and TRBJ1-3, with a weak D call TRBD1 (6 bases). The germline V gene encodes CDR1 SGHNT and CDR2 YYREEE (reference sequence). The V and J ends lost 0 bases and 5 bases respectively, with 15 bases between them. The length of the CDR3 is 16 residues. The CDR3 reads CASSLAPQGTRNTIYF. Written as DNA, the CDR3 is TGTGCCAGCAGCTTGGCCCCACAGGGAACAAGAAACACCATATATTTT.

Comment on this clone: Other nucleotide sequences in the sample specify the same CDR3. The V call is TRBV3-1 (or the pseudogene TRBV3-2), the J call TRBJ2-3, with 8 bases fitting TRBD2. Losses at the gene ends were 6 bases for V and 6 bases for J; bases not matched to a gene: 5. The CDR3 runs 13 residues. Germline CDR1 LGHDT, CDR2 YNNKEL (reference sequence). The DNA of the CDR3 is TGTGCCAGCAGTCCGGGAGGGAGGGATACGCAGTATTTT. It codes for CASSPGGRDTQYF.

J is TRBJ1-2 and V is TRBV6-1, with D unresolved. V was shortened by 5 bases and J by 8 bases, with 12 bases between the two germline ends. The CDR3 has 12 residues. The germline V gene encodes CDR1 MNHNS and CDR2 SASEGT. The CDR3 DNA sequence: TGTGCCAGCAGTTATCAGGATGTCGGCTACACCTTC. This gives the protein CASSYQDVGYTF.

This clone came up once. The chain carries TRBV30 and TRBJ2-1, with TRBD2 matching over 7 bases. In germline, CDR1 is GTSNPN, CDR2 SVGIG (reference sequence). The CDR3 runs 15 residues. The J segment lost 4 bases and the V segment lost 0 bases, leaving 6 bases of the junction unmatched. CDR3: CAWSVQVGGYNEQFF. CDR3 DNA sequence: TGTGCCTGGAGTGTACAGGTGGGAGGGTACAATGAGCAGTTCTTC.

This clone was seen a handful of times. The CDR3 sequence: CASSSSYAANTEAFF. DNA of the CDR3: TGTGCCAGCAGCTCCTCCTACGCGGCGAACACTGAAGCTTTCTTT. This chain uses TRBV3-1 (or the pseudogene TRBV3-2) with TRBJ1-1; D is undetermined. Germline V CDR1 and CDR2: LGHDT, YNNKEL (reference sequence). With 5 bases removed from V and 1 base from J, the gap between germline ends came to 14 bases. CDR3 size: 15 residues.

The V gene is TRBV27, the J gene TRBJ1-6; perhaps TRBD1 as D (6 bases). This CDR3 spans 16 amino acids. Germline assignment: CDR1 MNHEY and CDR2 SMNVEV (reference sequence). Trimming removed 8 bases at V and 3 bases at J, with 17 bases between. The CDR3 spells CASGNRGYNYNSPLHF. The CDR3 DNA follows: TGTGCCAGCGGCAATAGGGGGTACAACTATAATTCACCCCTCCACTTT.

V gene TRBV5-1 combines with J gene TRBJ2-3; no firm D call. The V end was cut by 0 bases, the J end by 0 bases, with 5 bases between. This CDR3 region has 14 residues. Germline CDR1 reads SGHRS; CDR2 reads YFSETQ. Here the CDR3 reads CASSLASSTDTQYF. The CDR3 DNA reads as TGCGCCAGCAGCTTGGCGTCGAGCACAGATACGCAGTATTTT.

The chain employs TRBV6-5 and TRBJ1-1, with 8 bases identical to TRBD1. V lost 6 bases and J lost 1; bases outside the gene matches: 4. The germline V gene has CDR1 MNHEY and CDR2 SVGAGI. The CDR3 contains 14 residues. CDR3 amino acids: CASRPRGRNTEAFF. CDR3 DNA: TGTGCCAGCAGACCCAGGGGGCGGAACACTGAAGCTTTCTTT.

The J gene is TRBJ2-7, the V gene TRBV5-5, with 7 bases aligning to TRBD1. With V trimmed by 1 base and J by 0 bases, 7 bases remained unmatched. There are 16 residues in the CDR3. Germline V CDR1 and CDR2: SGHKS, YYEKEE (reference sequence). This CDR3 is CASSLRDRDSSYEQYV. CDR3 coding DNA: TGTGCCAGCAGCTTGAGGGACCGGGACAGCTCCTACGAGCAGTACGTC.

This clone occurred a few times. The chain recombines TRBV19 with TRBJ2-1; D might be TRBD1 (6 bases). The germline V and J ends were trimmed by 10 bases and 5 bases, with 15 bases remaining between them. The V gene's germline CDR1 is LNHDA and CDR2 SQIVND (reference sequence). The CDR3 contains 13 residues. The CDR3 loop reads CATEVDRNNEQFF. The CDR3, as DNA: TGTGCCACCGAAGTTGACAGGAACAATGAGCAGTTCTTC.

This chain links TRBV5-1 with TRBJ1-1; D uncertain. Germline CDR1 and CDR2: SGHRS and YFSETQ. V was pared by 3 bases and J by 5 bases, with 14 bases between. The CDR3 has 14 residues. Here the CDR3 reads CASSSGRTKTEAFF. The DNA of the CDR3 is TGCGCCAGCAGCTCAGGACGGACTAAAACTGAAGCTTTCTTT.

The V and J genes are TRBV11-2 and TRBJ1-2; D unclear. Germline assignment: CDR1 SGHAT and CDR2 FQNNGV. The CDR3 is 16 amino acids. Trimming stripped 2 bases from V and 4 bases from J, with 17 bases between. The DNA of the CDR3 is TGTGCCAGCAGCTTACTCCTCTCCACTCGCGTCTATGGCTACACCTTC. Translating gives CASSLLLSTRVYGYTF. The full variable domain, its missing parts supplied by reference TRBV11-2 and TRBJ1-2, is EAGVAQSPRYKIIEKRQSVAFWCNPISGHATLYWYQQILGQGPKLLIQFQNNGVVDDSQLPKDRFSAERLKGVDSTLKIQPAKLEDSAVYLCASSLLLSTRVYGYTFGSGTRLTVV.

The rearrangement uses TRBV2 and TRBJ2-7; 13 nucleotides align to TRBD2. There are 15 residues in the CDR3. Trimming took 4 bases from V and 1 from J; bases not matched to a gene: 1. CDR1 and CDR2 from the germline V gene are SNHLY and FYNNEI. CDR3 region: CASSAGLAGSYEQYV. As DNA, the CDR3 is TGTGCCAGCAGTGCGGGACTAGCGGGGTCCTACGAGCAGTACGTC.

In its sample, this clone was seen once. This rearrangement joins TRBV5-1 to TRBJ2-2; 8 bases match TRBD1. V trimming: 2 bases; J trimming: 3 bases; junction bases outside the gene matches: 0. The germline V gene encodes CDR1 SGHRS and CDR2 YFSETQ. CDR3 length equals 14 residues. Written as DNA, the CDR3 is TGCGCCAGCAGCTTACAGGGGGACACCGGGGAGCTGTTTTTT. Translation: CASSLQGDTGELFF.

V usage is TRBV18 and J usage is TRBJ1-1, with TRBD1 as a possible D gene (6 bases). Germline V CDR1 and CDR2: KGHSH, LQKENI. The ends were cut back, 3 bases at V and 0 bases at J, with 14 bases in the middle. The length of the CDR3 is 16 residues. The CDR3 sequence is CASSPRQGSMNTEAFF. In DNA, the CDR3 is TGTGCCAGCTCACCGCGTCAGGGGTCCATGAACACTGAAGCTTTCTTT.

V and J are TRBV7-9 and TRBJ2-3, with D perhaps matching TRBD1 (6 bases). Germline values: CDR1 SEHNR, CDR2 FQNEAQ (reference sequence). Trimming stripped 1 base from V and 7 bases from J, with 15 bases between. This CDR3 comprises 15 residues. The CDR3 region is CASSLGSRGYNTQYF. The CDR3, as DNA: TGTGCCAGCAGCTTAGGGTCCAGGGGATACAATACGCAGTATTTT.

The chain uses TRBV24-1 and TRBJ1-5, with a weak D call TRBD1 (6 bases). V dropped 4 bases and J dropped 4 bases, with 19 bases sitting between them. CDR1 and CDR2 from the germline V gene are KGHDR and SFDVKD. This CDR3 has 17 amino acids. CDR3 residues: CATSDSGTYLGNQPQHF. The DNA of the CDR3 is TGTGCCACCAGTGACTCCGGGACATATCTAGGAAATCAGCCCCAGCATTTT.

The rearrangement uses TRBV28 and TRBJ2-7; TRBD2 might be the D (6 bases). The CDR3 is 12 residues long. V lost 6 bases to trimming and J lost 5 bases, with 11 bases between them. Germline V lookup: CDR1 MDHEN, CDR2 SYDVKM. The DNA for the CDR3 is TGTGCCAGCAGCCGGCGGGGAGACGAGCAGTACGTC. Translation: CASSRRGDEQYV.

The rearrangement joins TRBV6-2 or TRBV6-3 to TRBJ2-1, with 11 bases aligning to TRBD2. Germline V CDR1 and CDR2: MNHEY, SVGEGT. The V and J ends lost 2 bases and 8 bases, in that order; junction bases with no gene match: 5. The CDR3 is 15 amino acids. The CDR3 DNA is TGTGCCAGCAGTTACACCCTACTAGCGGGAGATGAGCAGTTCTTC. Protein product: CASSYTLLAGDEQFF.

The V call is TRBV19, the J call TRBJ2-6, with D perhaps TRBD1 (6 bases). In germline, CDR1 is LNHDA, CDR2 SQIVND (reference sequence). Deletions cut 3 bases from V and 2 bases from J, with 8 bases between. The CDR3 consists of 15 residues. Here the CDR3 reads CASSMNRAGANVLTF. The CDR3 bases are TGTGCCAGTAGTATGAACAGGGCTGGGGCCAACGTCCTGACTTTC.

The gene calls are TRBV10-3 and TRBJ1-6; 7 nucleotides agree with TRBD1. V gave up 8 bases and J gave up 10 bases; unmatched junction bases: 8. Germline-derived CDR1 and CDR2 are ENHRY and SYGVKD. This CDR3 is 13 amino acids long. CDR3: CAIVDRLDSPLHF. DNA for the CDR3: TGTGCCATCGTGGACAGGTTAGACTCACCCCTCCACTTT.

The gene calls are TRBV24-1 and TRBJ2-1; 8 bases align to TRBD2. Germline CDR1 is KGHDR and CDR2 is SFDVKD. The trim removed 3 bases at V and 5 bases at J, leaving 8 bases unmatched. The CDR3 is 16 amino acids. The CDR3 sequence: CATSDLSGKENNEQFF. CDR3 nucleotide sequence: TGTGCCACCAGTGATCTTAGCGGGAAGGAAAACAATGAGCAGTTCTTC.

This rearrangement joins TRBV10-3 to TRBJ2-5; TRBD1 matches at 8 bases. The junction had 4 bases not matched to a gene; V was cut back by 2 bases and J by 5 bases. Germline CDR1 reads ENHRY; CDR2 reads SYGVKD. This CDR3 is 14 amino acids long. As DNA, the CDR3 is TGTGCCATCAGTGAGACAGGGGGTGGGGAGACCCAGTACTTC. It translates to CAISETGGGETQYF.

V gene TRBV5-1 combines with J gene TRBJ2-2, with D possibly TRBD2 on 6 matching bases. Trimming removed 7 bases from V and 6 bases from J, with 16 bases in between. The CDR3 spans 14 residues. Looked up from germline, CDR1 is SGHRS and CDR2 is YFSETQ. CDR3 in DNA: TGCGCCAGCTATGACATCGGAGGGTCCGGGGAGCTGTTTTTT. This gives the protein CASYDIGGSGELFF.

The chain uses TRBV27 and TRBJ1-6; 8 bases are a match to TRBD1. V shed 4 bases, J shed 6 bases, and the junction held 11 bases outside the gene matches. Germline V lookup: CDR1 MNHEY, CDR2 SMNVEV (reference sequence). The CDR3 covers 17 residues. CDR3 sequence (DNA): TGTGCCAGCAGTTCCCCCCAGGGGGCCGTTGGTAATTCACCCCTCCACTTT. It specifies CASSSPQGAVGNSPLHF.

The chain recombines TRBV6-1 with TRBJ1-5; D may be TRBD1 (5 bases). Trimming left V 3 bases short and J 6 bases short, with 24 bases between. CDR3 size: 18 residues. CDR1 is MNHNS and CDR2 is SASEGT in the germline V gene. The CDR3 sequence is CASSEVWGSRGGTQPQHF. The CDR3 DNA reads TGTGCCAGCAGTGAGGTTTGGGGCTCTCGGGGGGGGACTCAGCCCCAGCATTTT.